What follows is one TCR beta chain and its context. A much larger clonotype is one base distant, so this may be a read error. Sample time point: newly diagnosed GD, antithyroid drugs for less than 3 months. Extracted RNA from PBMCs served as the source of the TCR library. The sample belongs to a study of regulatory T cells in long-lasting Graves disease. Deletions cut 4 bases from V and 3 bases from J, with 7 bases between. Germline lookup yields CDR1 SGHAT and CDR2 FQNNGV. CDR3 size: 12 residues. Libraries of TCR beta came from iRepertoire HTBI primers plus Arm-PCR of CDR3 regions. Each CDR3 protein gets one entry after TCRdb re-called the multiplex PCR reads with MiXCR. The sample has roughly 440,000 distinct CDR3 sequences, 16% seen once. The same sample was also used in a study of T cells in Graves' hyperthyroidism and ophthalmopathy.

This sequence originates from a woman between 18 and 30 years old with Graves disease. The material was peripheral blood mononuclear cells (PBMCs), obtained at new diagnosis, from a patient treated with antithyroid drugs. The rearrangement uses TRBV11-2 and TRBJ2-7; a possible D gene is TRBD1 (5 bases). CDR3 bases: TGTGCCAGCAGCTACAGGTACTACGAGCAGTACTTC. This gives the protein CASSYRYYEQYF.